This entry is about one TCR beta chain. Its antigen is undetermined. The data were obtained in a study of shared clonotypes between healthy human individuals. Study-level background: Those who served as donors were a couple of women and a few men between the ages of 18 and 49. CD4 naive and memory got three plates each, CD8 naive two, CD8 memory one.

Deep was the level used in running the assay. Libraries were prepared by immunoSEQ multiplex PCR; TCRdb keeps only in-frame clonotypes and omits some of them. The sample consists of around 1,900,000 clones, 93% of them appearing once. The CDR3 length is 13 residues. Germline values: CDR1 MNHEY, CDR2 SMNVEV (reference sequence). V was clipped by 10 bases and J by 7 bases, with 16 bases between them. Study results and limitations: Clonotypes not shared had lower generation probabilities than those common to all four donors.

CD8 cells classed as naive were CD45RO-negative and positively selected for CCR7, excluding terminally differentiated effector memory CD45RA+ cells. The TCR comes from a man aged 18 to 30 in good health. Some clones in this sample may be carry-over from other donors' samples. Sequences were obtained from naive CD8+ T cells from PBMCs. This rearrangement joins TRBV27 to TRBJ2-2; D is tentatively TRBD1 or TRBD2 (6 bases each). The CDR3: CATNFRGGGELFF. The CDR3 DNA reads TGTGCCACCAATTTCAGGGGAGGCGGGGAGCTGTTTTTT.